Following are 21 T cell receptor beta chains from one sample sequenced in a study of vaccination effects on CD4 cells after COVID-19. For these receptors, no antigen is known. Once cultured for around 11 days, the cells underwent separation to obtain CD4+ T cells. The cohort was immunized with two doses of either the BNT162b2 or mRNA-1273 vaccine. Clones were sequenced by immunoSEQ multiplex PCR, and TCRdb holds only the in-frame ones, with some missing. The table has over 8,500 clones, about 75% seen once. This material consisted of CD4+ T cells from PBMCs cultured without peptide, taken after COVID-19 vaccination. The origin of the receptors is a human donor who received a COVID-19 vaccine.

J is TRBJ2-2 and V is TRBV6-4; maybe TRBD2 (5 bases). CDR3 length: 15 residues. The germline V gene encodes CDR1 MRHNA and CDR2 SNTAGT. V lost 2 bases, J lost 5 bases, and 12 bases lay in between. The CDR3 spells CASSDIATGTGELFF. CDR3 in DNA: TGTGCCAGCAGTGACATAGCAACGGGGACCGGGGAGCTGTTTTTT.

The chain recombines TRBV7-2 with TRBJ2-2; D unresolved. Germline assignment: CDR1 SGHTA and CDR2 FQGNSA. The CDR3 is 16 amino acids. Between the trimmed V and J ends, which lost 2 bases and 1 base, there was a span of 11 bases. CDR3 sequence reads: CASSLSTTWNTGELFF. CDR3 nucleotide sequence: TGTGCCAGCAGCTTATCCACAACGTGGAACACCGGGGAGCTGTTTTTT. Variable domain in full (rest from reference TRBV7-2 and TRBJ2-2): GAGVSQSPSNKVTEKGKDVELRCDPISGHTALYWYRQSLGQGLEFLIYFQGNSAPDKSGLPSDRFSAERTGGSVSTLTIQRTQQEDSAVYLCASSLSTTWNTGELFFGEGSRLTVL.

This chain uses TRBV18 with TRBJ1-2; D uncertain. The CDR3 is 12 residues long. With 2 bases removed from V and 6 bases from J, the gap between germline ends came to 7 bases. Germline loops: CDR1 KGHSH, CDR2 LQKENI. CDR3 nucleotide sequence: TGTGCCAGCTCACCAATAGCTAATGGCTACACCTTC. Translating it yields CASSPIANGYTF.

The CDR3 here is CASSSPGTSGAEQFF. CDR3 in DNA: TGTGCCAGCAGCTCCCCCGGGACTAGCGGAGCCGAGCAGTTCTTC. This chain uses TRBV7-3 with TRBJ2-1, with 11 bases identical to TRBD2. CDR3 size: 15 residues. V gave up 4 bases and J gave up 10 bases; unmatched junction bases: 9. CDR1 is SGHTA and CDR2 is FQGTGA in the germline V gene. Full variable domain (missing parts from reference TRBV7-3 and TRBJ2-1): GAGVSQTPSNKVTEKGKYVELRCDPISGHTALYWYRQSLGQGPEFLIYFQGTGAADDSGLPNDRFFAVRPEGSVSTLKIQRTERGDSAVYLCASSSPGTSGAEQFFGPGTRLTVL.

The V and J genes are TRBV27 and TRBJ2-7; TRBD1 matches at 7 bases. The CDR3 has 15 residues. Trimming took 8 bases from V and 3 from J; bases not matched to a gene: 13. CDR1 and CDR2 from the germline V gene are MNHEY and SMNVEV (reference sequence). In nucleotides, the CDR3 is TGTGCCAGCCGAAGGGACAGAGGGTTTGACTACGAGCAGTACTTC. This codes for CASRRDRGFDYEQYF.

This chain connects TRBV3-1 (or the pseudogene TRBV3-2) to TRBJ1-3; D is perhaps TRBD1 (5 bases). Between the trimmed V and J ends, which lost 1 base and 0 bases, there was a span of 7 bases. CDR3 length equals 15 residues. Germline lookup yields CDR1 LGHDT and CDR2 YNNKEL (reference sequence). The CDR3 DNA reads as TGTGCCAGCAGCCAAGTCCAGGGCTCTGGAAACACCATATATTTT. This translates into CASSQVQGSGNTIYF.

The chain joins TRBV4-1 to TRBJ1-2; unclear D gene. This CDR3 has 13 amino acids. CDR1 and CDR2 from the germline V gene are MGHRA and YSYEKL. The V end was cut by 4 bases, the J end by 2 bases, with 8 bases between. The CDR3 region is CASSPQVNYGYTF. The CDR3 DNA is TGCGCCAGCAGCCCGCAGGTGAACTATGGCTACACCTTC.

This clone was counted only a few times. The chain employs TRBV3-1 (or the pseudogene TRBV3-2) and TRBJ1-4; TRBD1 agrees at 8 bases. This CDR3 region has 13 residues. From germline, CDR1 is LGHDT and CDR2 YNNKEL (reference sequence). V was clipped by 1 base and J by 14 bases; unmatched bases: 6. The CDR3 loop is CASSQVPGQVLFF. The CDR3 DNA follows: TGTGCCAGCAGCCAAGTACCGGGACAGGTCCTGTTTTTT.

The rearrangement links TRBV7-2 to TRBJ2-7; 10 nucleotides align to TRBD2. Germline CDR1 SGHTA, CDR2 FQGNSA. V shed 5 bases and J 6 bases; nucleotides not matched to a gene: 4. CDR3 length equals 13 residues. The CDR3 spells CASSVLAGVEQYF. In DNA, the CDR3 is TGTGCCAGCAGCGTGCTAGCGGGAGTCGAGCAGTACTTC.

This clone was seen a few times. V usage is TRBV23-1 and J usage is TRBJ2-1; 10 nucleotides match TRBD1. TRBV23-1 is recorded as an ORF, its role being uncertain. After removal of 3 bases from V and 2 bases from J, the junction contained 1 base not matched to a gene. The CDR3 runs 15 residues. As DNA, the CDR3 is TGCGCCAGCAGTCACGACAGGGGGCCCTACAATGAGCAGTTCTTC. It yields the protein CASSHDRGPYNEQFF.

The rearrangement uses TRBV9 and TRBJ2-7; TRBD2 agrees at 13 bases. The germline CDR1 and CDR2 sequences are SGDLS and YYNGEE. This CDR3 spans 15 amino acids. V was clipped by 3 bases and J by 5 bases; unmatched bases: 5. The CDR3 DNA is TGTGCCAGCAGCGCGGGACTAGCGGGGCGGGACGAGCAGTACTTC. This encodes CASSAGLAGRDEQYF. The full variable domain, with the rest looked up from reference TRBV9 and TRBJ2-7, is DSGVTQTPKHLITATGQRVTLRCSPRSGDLSVYWYQQSLDQGLQFLIQYYNGEERAKGNILERFSAQQFPDLHSELNLSSLELGDSALYFCASSAGLAGRDEQYFGPGTRLTVT.

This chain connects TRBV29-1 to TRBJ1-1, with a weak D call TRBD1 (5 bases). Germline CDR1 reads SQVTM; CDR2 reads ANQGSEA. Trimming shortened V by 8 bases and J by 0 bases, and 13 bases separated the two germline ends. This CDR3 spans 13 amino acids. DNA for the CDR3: TGCAGCACCCTCAGGGAGATGAACACTGAAGCTTTCTTT. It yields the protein CSTLREMNTEAFF.

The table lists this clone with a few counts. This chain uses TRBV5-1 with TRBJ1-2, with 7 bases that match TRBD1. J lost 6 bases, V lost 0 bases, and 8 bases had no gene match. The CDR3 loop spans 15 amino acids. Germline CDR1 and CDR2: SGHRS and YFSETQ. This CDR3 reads CASSLGPGQPHGYTF. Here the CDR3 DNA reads TGCGCCAGCAGCTTGGGACCGGGACAGCCCCATGGCTACACCTTC.

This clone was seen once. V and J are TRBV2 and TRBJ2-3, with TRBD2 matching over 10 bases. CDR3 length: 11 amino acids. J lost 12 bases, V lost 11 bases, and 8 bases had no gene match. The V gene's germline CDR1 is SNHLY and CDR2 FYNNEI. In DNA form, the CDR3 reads TGTGCCGGGGCTAGCGGGGGACAACAGTATTTT. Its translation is CAGASGGQQYF.

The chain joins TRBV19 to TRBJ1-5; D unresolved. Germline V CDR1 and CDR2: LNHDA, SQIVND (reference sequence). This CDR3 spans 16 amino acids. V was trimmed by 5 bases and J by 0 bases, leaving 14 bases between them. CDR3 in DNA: TGTGCCAGTAGTGGATGGACGGAACCTAGCAATCAGCCCCAGCATTTT. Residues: CASSGWTEPSNQPQHF.

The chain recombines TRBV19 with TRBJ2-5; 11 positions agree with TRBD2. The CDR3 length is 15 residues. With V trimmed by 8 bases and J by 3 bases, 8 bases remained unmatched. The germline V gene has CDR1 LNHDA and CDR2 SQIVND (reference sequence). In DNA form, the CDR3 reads TGTGCCAGTCAGGGGCTAGCGGGAGGAGAAGAGACCCAGTACTTC. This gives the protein CASQGLAGGEETQYF.

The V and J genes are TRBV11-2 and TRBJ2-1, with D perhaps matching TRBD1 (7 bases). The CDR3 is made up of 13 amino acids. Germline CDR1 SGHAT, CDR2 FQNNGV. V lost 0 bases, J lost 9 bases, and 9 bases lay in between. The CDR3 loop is CASSLEQGGEQFF. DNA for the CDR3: TGTGCCAGCAGCTTAGAGCAGGGGGGTGAGCAGTTCTTC.

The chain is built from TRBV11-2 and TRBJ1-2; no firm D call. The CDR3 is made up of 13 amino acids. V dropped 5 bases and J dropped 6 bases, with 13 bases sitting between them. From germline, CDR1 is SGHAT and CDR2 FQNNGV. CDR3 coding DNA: TGTGCCAGCAGCACCCTTCAGGAGAATGGCTACACCTTC. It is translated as CASSTLQENGYTF.

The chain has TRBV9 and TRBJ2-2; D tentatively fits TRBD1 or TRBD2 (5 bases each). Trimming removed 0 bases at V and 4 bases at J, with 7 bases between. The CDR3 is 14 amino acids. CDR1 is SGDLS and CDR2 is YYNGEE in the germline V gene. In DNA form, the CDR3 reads TGTGCCAGCAGCGTAGGGGGACCCACCGGGGAGCTGTTTTTT. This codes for CASSVGGPTGELFF.

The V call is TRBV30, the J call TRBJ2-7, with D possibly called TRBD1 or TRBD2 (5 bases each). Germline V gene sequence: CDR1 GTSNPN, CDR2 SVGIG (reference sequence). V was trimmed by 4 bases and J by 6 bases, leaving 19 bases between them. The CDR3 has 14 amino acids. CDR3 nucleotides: TGTGCCTGGACCGAGGGCCAGGGACGTCGCGAGCAGTACTTC. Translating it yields CAWTEGQGRREQYF.

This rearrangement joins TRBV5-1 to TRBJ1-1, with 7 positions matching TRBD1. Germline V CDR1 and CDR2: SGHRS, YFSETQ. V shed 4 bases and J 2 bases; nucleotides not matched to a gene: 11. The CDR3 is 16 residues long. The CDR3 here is CASSPLIGQANTEAFF. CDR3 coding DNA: TGCGCCAGCAGCCCTCTTATAGGACAGGCCAACACTGAAGCTTTCTTT.